This T cell receptor (beta chain) emerged from a study of blood T cell repertoires in COVID-19. Study details: T cells, B-cell-depleted T cells, or PBMCs supplied cDNA or gDNA.

The CDR3 runs 16 residues. The V end lost 3 bases, the J end lost 1 base, and 12 bases lay between the germline ends. Germline V gene lookup returns CDR1 MGHDK and CDR2 SYGVNS. Per the authors' pipeline: Using reference gene primer amplification, nucleated cell counts were estimated. Method: immunoSEQ multiplex PCR; TCRdb's copy keeps in-frame clones and lacks some. V and J calls plus clone size are reproduced from that table; the DNA served to infer D and trimming. Of 150,000 or so clones in the sample, around 82% are singletons; the top ten hold 3.5% to 4%. Sequenced input: PBMCs or T cells enriched from blood (not recorded which). This receptor was taken from a woman aged 45-59 years in a cohort exposed to, infected with or recovered from COVID-19 (not recorded which). This chain links TRBV25-1 with TRBJ1-4; D uncertain. CDR3 nucleotides: TGTGCCAGCAGTGACAAAGGTCGGGGAACTAATGAAAAACTGTTTTTT. It codes for CASSDKGRGTNEKLFF.